Sequencing of this TCR beta chain was carried out in a study of radiotherapy plus CTLA-4 blockade in lung cancer. Study as a whole: There were objective responses in 18% of patients, and roughly 33% had disease control. Study observations and caveats: In blood, tumor-derived TCR clones expanded after radiotherapy plus ipilimumab. The best prediction of response reportedly came from early blood T cell clone dynamics, with interferon-beta.

Ipilimumab-mediated CTLA-4 blockade plus focal radiation was given to patients having chemo-refractory metastatic non-small-cell lung cancer. This clone showed up just a few times. The antigen is undetermined. The method was immunoSEQ multiplex PCR; TCRdb's version includes in-frame clones alone and lacks a portion of them. The sample includes approximately 30,000 clones, roughly three quarters seen only once; the top ten take roughly 5%. This TCR came from a human donor with non-small cell lung cancer whose response to radiotherapy plus ipilimumab could not be evaluated. The source material was peripheral blood, sampled from a patient treated with radiotherapy plus ipilimumab.

The CDR3 sequence is CASSESGNPYEQYF. In DNA form, the CDR3 reads TGTGCCAGCAGTGAGTCAGGCAACCCCTACGAGCAGTACTTC. V is TRBV2 and J is TRBJ2-7, with no clear D. Trimming pared 3 bases from V and 2 bases from J, leaving 11 bases between. This CDR3 is built from 14 residues. Per germline, CDR1 SNHLY and CDR2 FYNNEI.